This entry is about one T cell receptor beta chain. This entry belongs to a study of blood T cell repertoires in COVID-19. About the study: Collection of acute and convalescent COVID-19 samples took place in the United States, Italy and Spain. From T cells, B-cell-depleted T cells, or PBMCs came the material, which was cDNA or gDNA.

This table comes from immunoSEQ multiplex PCR, and its TCRdb copy is limited to in-frame clones, with some not included. The sample lists roughly 360,000 clones, roughly four fifths seen once, with 5% to 6% in the top ten. Each participant's cohort was designated according to participant-reported clinical history. Symptom resolution, clearance, or two negative PCRs marked the recovered donors of Cohort 3. Germline V gene data show CDR1 as SGHRS and CDR2 as YFSETQ. J gave up 8 bases and V 2 bases, and 15 bases lay outside the gene matches. The length of the CDR3 is 17 residues. What was sequenced was PBMCs or T cells enriched from blood (not recorded which). The TCR comes from a woman aged 45-60 years who had recovered from COVID-19. The V call is TRBV5-1, the J call TRBJ2-1; TRBD2 matches at 8 bases. In DNA form, the CDR3 reads TGCGCCAGCAGCTTCCTCGCGGGAGGACTTGGGGGTGATGAGCAGTTCTTC. This translates into CASSFLAGGLGGDEQFF.